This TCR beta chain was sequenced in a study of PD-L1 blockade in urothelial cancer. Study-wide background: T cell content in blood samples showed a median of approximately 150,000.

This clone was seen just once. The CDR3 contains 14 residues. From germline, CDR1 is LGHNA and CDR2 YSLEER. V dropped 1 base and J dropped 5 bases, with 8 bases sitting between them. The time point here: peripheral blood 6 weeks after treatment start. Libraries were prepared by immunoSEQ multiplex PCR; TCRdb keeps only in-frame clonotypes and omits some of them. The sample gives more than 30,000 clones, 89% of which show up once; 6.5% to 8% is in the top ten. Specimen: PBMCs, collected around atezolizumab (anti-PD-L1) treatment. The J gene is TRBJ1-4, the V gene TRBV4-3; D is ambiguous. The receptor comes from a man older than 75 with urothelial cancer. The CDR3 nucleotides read TGCGCCAGCAGCCAAGGGCAGATAAATGAAAAACTGTTTTTT. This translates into CASSQGQINEKLFF.